The rows below give T cell receptor beta chains drawn from one sample of a study of blood T cell repertoires in COVID-19. The method was immunoSEQ multiplex PCR; TCRdb's version includes in-frame clones alone and lacks a portion of them. The data contain roughly 180,000 clones, about four fifths of them seen just once; the ten biggest clones take up approximately 18%. Sequencing was done on a sample of PBMCs or T cells enriched from blood (not recorded which). These receptors all stem from a man aged 55 to 70 who had recovered from COVID-19. CDR3s include the opening cysteine and the closing phenylalanine or tryptophan. The order of the fields is V gene, CDR3 protein.

TRBV5-4 | CASSLRTSGSGETQYF
TRBV11-2 | CASSSWTVNTGELFF
TRBV6-5 | CASSSPGLGFYEQYF
TRBV25-1 | CASTRGSAYGYTF
TRBV6-5 | CATRPAGGYNEQFF
TRBV7-2 | CASSFTGTNTDTQYF
TRBV10-1 | CASSVPGYYSYEQYF
TRBV2 | CASSDLGRQGGNHEQYF
TRBV5-1 | CASSLGTGDVVNQPQHF
TRBV20-1 | CSASLSIAGGLDTQYF
TRBV12-3/TRBV12-4 | CASRGPSYEQYF
TRBV12-5 | CASGPTSGRGTDTQYF
TRBV19 | CASSRGTGRVNTEAFF
TRBV5-1 | CASRSQQGAGIGQYF
TRBV2 | CASSEGQGALGNTIYF
TRBV13 | CASSRGGGPKGTGMNTEAFF
TRBV5-4 | CASSSGLAGAHEQFF
TRBV2 | CASSYSGLAGVYNEQFF
TRBV5-1 | CASSLRQGALGRNTEAFF
TRBV24-1 | CATSDPSRQAPGSDTQYF
TRBV5-6 | CASSVLQGVNTEAFF
TRBV6-5 | CASRGTGGIWPQHF
TRBV3-1/TRBV3-2 | CASSRRTGAYEQYF
TRBV7-7 | CASSLGVAGGQETQYF
TRBV4-1 | CASSQDLGGLNTGELFF
TRBV5-5 | CASSTPGQGDEKLFF
TRBV5-4 | CASSLSQRNTGELFF
TRBV12-3/TRBV12-4 | CASGAGGRNIQYF
TRBV9 | CASSVAASGAYNEQFF
TRBV15 | CATSRQGSSTDTQYF
TRBV2 | CATRQGSNEKLFF
TRBV27 | CASSLEAVMMDEQFF
TRBV28 | CASSNPGQGVTHF
TRBV24-1 | CATSDPGRSGFNEQFF
TRBV28 | CATHQWTGNEQFF
TRBV2 | CARGLGELSYYEQFF
TRBV30 | CAHGTGNSPLHF
TRBV7-3 | CASSLSQGIMYEQYF
TRBV6-5 | CASSYDRLNNEQFF